One and the same sample provided the 28 T cell receptor beta chains below, sequenced in a study of CD8 T cells in ankylosing spondylitis. TCRdb recomputed calls from the 5' RACE reads with MiXCR, one row per CDR3 protein. Of 100,000 to 150,000 distinct CDR3 sequences in the sample, about 13% were seen once. Sequencing used blood, either unsorted or a sorted T cell fraction (not recorded which). The receptor set was obtained from a female donor with ankylosing spondylitis or in good health (not recorded which).

The J gene is TRBJ2-3, the V gene TRBV7-3; no firm D call. This CDR3 contains 18 residues. Germline assignment: CDR1 SGHTA and CDR2 FQGTGA. Trimming took 2 bases from V and 0 from J, leaving 18 bases between them. CDR3 DNA: TGTGCCAGCAGCTTATCTGTGAAGCTAGACCCTAGCACAGATACGCAGTATTTT. Protein product: CASSLSVKLDPSTDTQYF.

This chain joins TRBV7-8 and TRBJ1-4; D perhaps matches TRBD1 (5 bases). Germline lookup yields CDR1 SGHVS and CDR2 FQNEAQ. The CDR3 runs 14 residues. With 1 base removed from V and 7 bases from J, the gap between germline ends came to 10 bases. CDR3 nucleotide sequence: TGTGCCAGCAGCTTAGGGACAAGGACTGAAAAACTGTTTTTT. The encoded protein is CASSLGTRTEKLFF. Supplemented by reference TRBV7-8 and TRBJ1-4, the full variable domain reads GAGVSQSPRYKVAKRGQDVALRCDPISGHVSLFWYQQALGQGPEFLTYFQNEAQLDKSGLPSDRFFAERPEGSVSTLKIQRTQQEDSAVYLCASSLGTRTEKLFFGSGTQLSVL.

A few counts support this clonotype. The V gene is TRBV10-3, the J gene TRBJ1-1; tentatively, D is TRBD1 (5 bases). V gave up 6 bases and J gave up 1 base, with 9 bases separating them. The CDR3 is 13 amino acids. CDR1 and CDR2 from the germline V gene are ENHRY and SYGVKD. The CDR3 sequence: CAIRSGGNTEAFF. The CDR3 region has the DNA TGTGCCATCAGATCGGGGGGGAACACTGAAGCTTTCTTT.

The rearrangement joins TRBV3-1 to TRBJ2-1; no firm D call. Trimming took off 2 bases at V and 7 bases at J, with 6 bases between the two ends. CDR1 LGHDT and CDR2 YNNKEL come from the germline V gene (reference sequence). CDR3 length: 12 residues. CDR3 protein: CASSQTANEQFF. The CDR3 DNA is TGTGCCAGCAGCCAAACCGCTAATGAGCAGTTCTTC.

On this clonotype: This could be a read error, since a much larger clone is one nucleotide away. The genes are TRBV6-5 and TRBJ2-7; no clear D gene. The V gene's germline CDR1 is MNHEY and CDR2 SVGAGI. The germline V and J ends were trimmed by 10 bases and 2 bases, with 9 bases remaining between them. CDR3 length equals 11 residues. The CDR3 DNA is TGTGCCACTCGGAAGCCCTACGAGCAGTACTTC. Translation gives CATRKPYEQYF.

The V call is TRBV20-1, the J call TRBJ2-3; 14 bases fit TRBD2. Germline trimming cut 6 bases from V and 3 bases from J; bases unmatched to any gene: 2. Germline CDR1 DFQATT, CDR2 SNEGSKA (reference sequence). CDR3 size: 14 residues. The CDR3 coding sequence is TGCAGTGCAAGGACTAGCGGGGGGACAGATACGCAGTATTTT. Protein sequence: CSARTSGGTDTQYF.

The sample holds many counts of this clonotype. The J gene is TRBJ2-2, the V gene TRBV5-1; TRBD1 might be the D (5 bases). Germline CDR1 reads SGHRS; CDR2 reads YFSETQ. V was clipped by 5 bases and J by 4 bases, with 18 bases between them. The CDR3 is made up of 16 amino acids. CDR3 in DNA: TGCGCCAGCAGTTCCACAGGTCCATCGATCACCGGGGAGCTGTTTTTT. This translates into CASSSTGPSITGELFF. Looking up the rest from reference TRBV5-1 and TRBJ2-2 gives the full variable domain: KAGVTQTPRYLIKTRGQQVTLSCSPISGHRSVSWYQQTPGQGLQFLFEYFSETQRNKGNFPGRFSGRQFSNSRSEMNVSTLELGDSALYLCASSSTGPSITGELFFGEGSRLTVL.

This clonotype has at least ten counts. The CDR3 nucleotides are TGTGCCAGCAATGAGATGGTTTCGAACACCGGGGAGCTGTTTTTT. Translated, it gives CASNEMVSNTGELFF. The chain has TRBV12-3 or TRBV12-4 and TRBJ2-2; D is undetermined. V lost 7 bases to trimming and J lost 0 bases, with 12 bases between them. The CDR3 is 15 amino acids.

J is TRBJ2-5 and V is TRBV12-3 or TRBV12-4; D not certain. Trimming took 4 bases from V and 6 from J, leaving 9 bases between them. The length of the CDR3 is 12 residues. The CDR3 region is CASSSDKKTQYF. CDR3 DNA sequence: TGTGCCAGCAGTTCTGACAAGAAGACCCAGTACTTC.

This clonotype was observed many times. The chain has TRBV5-1 and TRBJ2-2; 7 nucleotides match TRBD1. CDR1 and CDR2 from the germline V gene are SGHRS and YFSETQ. The CDR3 loop spans 16 amino acids. J gave up 2 bases and V 5 bases, and 9 bases lay outside the gene matches. The CDR3 nucleotides are TGCGCCAGCAGGCGTCAGACAGGGCCAAACACCGGGGAGCTGTTTTTT. Amino acids: CASRRQTGPNTGELFF.

The chain uses TRBV7-9 and TRBJ1-5; D not resolved. The CDR3 covers 14 residues. CDR1 and CDR2 from the germline V gene are SEHNR and FQNEAQ (reference sequence). V was cut by 1 base and J by 3 bases, with 7 bases left in between. CDR3 residues: CASSLDSTNQPQHF. The CDR3 region has the DNA TGTGCCAGCAGCTTAGATTCAACCAATCAGCCCCAGCATTTT.

In this sample, this clonotype turned up a few times. The chain joins TRBV3-1 to TRBJ2-7; D might be TRBD2 (5 bases). V was cut by 2 bases and J by 3 bases, with 8 bases left in between. Per the germline V gene, CDR1 is LGHDT and CDR2 is YNNKEL (reference sequence). The CDR3 sequence is 13 residues long. The CDR3 region has the DNA TGTGCCAGCAGCCAACCCGGGGTCTACGAGCAGTACTTC. Amino acid sequence: CASSQPGVYEQYF.

The chain couples TRBV18 to TRBJ2-5, with D uncertain. Germline loops: CDR1 KGHSH, CDR2 LQKENI. The CDR3 has 14 amino acids. V shed 6 bases and J shed 1 base, with 12 bases lying between them. DNA for the CDR3: TGTGCCAGCTCCCGGACGCGGAGCCAAGAGACCCAGTACTTC. Its translation is CASSRTRSQETQYF.

This chain connects TRBV20-1 to TRBJ2-7, with 8 bases that match TRBD2. Germline trimming cut 3 bases from V and 7 bases from J; bases unmatched to any gene: 17. Germline values: CDR1 DFQATT, CDR2 SNEGSKA (reference sequence). CDR3 size: 16 residues. The CDR3 region has the DNA TGCAGTGCTAGGACCTCTAGCGGGTCCCCTTTTGGGGAGCAGTACTTC. Protein product: CSARTSSGSPFGEQYF.

Many counts were recorded for this clonotype. This chain links TRBV20-1 with TRBJ1-6; D gene ambiguous. This CDR3 is 13 amino acids long. The V gene's germline CDR1 is DFQATT and CDR2 SNEGSKA (reference sequence). V lost 5 bases and J lost 3, with 8 bases in between. CDR3: CSAFQSYNSPLHF. The CDR3, as DNA: TGCAGTGCTTTCCAGAGCTATAATTCACCCCTCCACTTT.

This clonotype was observed many times. The V call is TRBV15, the J call TRBJ1-1; D is perhaps TRBD1 (6 bases). The V end was cut by 7 bases, the J end by 1 base, with 16 bases between. The CDR3 loop spans 15 amino acids. From germline, CDR1 is LNHNV and CDR2 YYDKDF (reference sequence). The CDR3 coding sequence is TGTGCCACCATCCGGGGGGGGCGAGGGAACACTGAAGCTTTCTTT. This codes for CATIRGGRGNTEAFF.

This clonotype was recorded at least ten times. The genes are TRBV25-1 and TRBJ2-3; D gene uncertain. Germline V gene data show CDR1 as MGHDK and CDR2 as SYGVNS. Trimming removed 2 bases at V and 8 bases at J, with 20 bases between. The CDR3 runs 16 residues. CDR3 residues: CASSEAALGSGITQYF. As DNA, the CDR3 is TGTGCCAGCAGTGAAGCTGCTCTGGGCAGTGGTATTACGCAGTATTTT.

The genes are TRBV10-3 and TRBJ2-7; tentatively, D is TRBD1 (6 bases). The CDR3 runs 12 residues. V was shortened by 4 bases and J by 5 bases, with 9 bases between the two germline ends. Germline values: CDR1 ENHRY, CDR2 SYGVKD. The CDR3 DNA follows: TGTGCCATCAGTGGTACAGGGAACGAGCAGTACTTC. Protein: CAISGTGNEQYF.

This clonotype has more than one count but fewer than ten. The chain couples TRBV10-3 to TRBJ1-3; no definite D call. Germline CDR1 reads ENHRY; CDR2 reads SYGVKD. The CDR3 has 14 residues. V dropped 6 bases and J dropped 1 base, with 10 bases sitting between them. The CDR3 protein is CAISPQDSGNTIYF. The CDR3 DNA is TGTGCCATCAGCCCCCAGGATTCTGGAAACACCATATATTTT.

This clonotype was observed a few times. The rearrangement uses TRBV14 and TRBJ2-3; TRBD2 matches 12 bases. Looked up from germline, CDR1 is SGHDN and CDR2 is FVKESK. The CDR3 has 20 amino acids. Unmatched junction bases numbered 10, after V lost 0 bases and J lost 0 bases. The CDR3 region is CASSQEFEASGRASTDTQYF. CDR3 nucleotide sequence: TGTGCCAGCAGCCAAGAATTTGAGGCTAGCGGGAGGGCTAGCACAGATACGCAGTATTTT.

The chain has TRBV14 and TRBJ2-3; D remains unclear. Germline assignment: CDR1 SGHDN and CDR2 FVKESK. CDR3 length: 11 residues. Trimming took 3 bases from V and 4 from J, leaving 2 bases between them. In DNA form, the CDR3 reads TGTGCCAGCAGCCACTCAGATACGCAGTATTTT. It is translated as CASSHSDTQYF.

This chain links TRBV5-1 with TRBJ2-5; maybe TRBD1 (6 bases). Deletions cut 5 bases from V and 4 bases from J, with 12 bases between. CDR1 SGHRS and CDR2 YFSETQ come from the germline V gene. The CDR3 loop spans 13 amino acids. The CDR3 DNA follows: TGCGCCAGCAGTGCATCAGGGGCAGAGACCCAGTACTTC. Translation: CASSASGAETQYF. The full variable domain, in which reference TRBV5-1 and TRBJ2-5 provide the parts outside the CDR3, is KAGVTQTPRYLIKTRGQQVTLSCSPISGHRSVSWYQQTPGQGLQFLFEYFSETQRNKGNFPGRFSGRQFSNSRSEMNVSTLELGDSALYLCASSASGAETQYFGPGTRLLVL.

The sample holds many counts of this clonotype. The chain recombines TRBV12-3 or TRBV12-4 with TRBJ1-2, with 9 bases lining up with TRBD1. The CDR3 has 14 residues. The V gene end was trimmed by 5 bases and the J gene end by 4 bases; junction bases not matched to a gene: 5. DNA for the CDR3: TGTGCCAGCAGTCCGACAGGGGGAGGCTATGGCTACACCTTC. Translating gives CASSPTGGGYGYTF.

The V and J genes are TRBV12-3 or TRBV12-4 and TRBJ2-5; weak D call: TRBD2 (7 bases). Trimming removed 8 bases from V and 4 bases from J, with 11 bases in between. The CDR3 has 12 amino acids. CDR3 DNA sequence: TGTGCCAGCCGGGGGGCGGGAGAGACCCAGTACTTC. Translated: CASRGAGETQYF.

The chain combines TRBV9 with TRBJ2-5, with TRBD2 matching over 14 bases. After removal of 4 bases from V and 1 base from J, the junction contained 6 bases not matched to a gene. Germline V gives CDR1 SGDLS, CDR2 YYNGEE. The CDR3 consists of 17 residues. CDR3 amino acids: CASSPGTSGGLQETQYF. The CDR3 region has the DNA TGTGCCAGCAGCCCTGGGACTAGCGGGGGACTCCAAGAGACCCAGTACTTC.

This clonotype was counted at least ten times. V and J are TRBV5-1 and TRBJ1-1; weak D call: TRBD1 (5 bases). The CDR3 totals 13 residues. Trimming took 0 bases from V and 3 from J, leaving 6 bases between them. CDR1 is SGHRS and CDR2 is YFSETQ in the germline V gene. CDR3 residues: CASSLGDHTEAFF. The CDR3 DNA sequence: TGCGCCAGCAGCTTGGGGGACCACACTGAAGCTTTCTTT.

This clonotype was counted once. A much bigger clone sits one base away, suggesting this may be a read error. The gene calls are TRBV10-3 and TRBJ2-5, with TRBD2 matching 9 bases. CDR1 is ENHRY and CDR2 is SYGVKD in the germline V gene. CDR3 length: 16 residues. CDR3 protein: CAIGEVPSGKQETQYF. In nucleotides, the CDR3 is TGTGCCATCGGTGAGGTCCCTAGCGGGAAACAAGAGACCCAGTACTTC.

Notes on this clonotype: A much more abundant neighbour one base away suggests this may be a read error. J is TRBJ1-5 and V is TRBV2; a possible D gene is TRBD1 (6 bases). The CDR3 loop spans 16 amino acids. The V gene's germline CDR1 is SNHLY and CDR2 FYNNEI. The CDR3 sequence: CASSEALGQGNQPRHF. The DNA for the CDR3 is TGTGCCAGCAGTGAAGCGCTGGGACAAGGGAATCAGCCCCGGCATTTT.